The sequence of this TCR beta chain was determined in a study of response to subunit inactivated influenza vaccine. Overall study results and limits: Researchers suggested that each seasonal influenza vaccination recruits few new T cells.

A note on this clonotype: Its antigen remains unknown.

One entry per CDR3 protein, called by TCRdb with MiXCR from the RT-PCR reads. The sample holds about 160,000 distinct CDR3 sequences, approximately 10% seen once. The sequencing here drew on non-naive T cells sorted from PBMCs, taken 45 days after vaccination. The sequence derives from a man aged 45-60 years who received an inactivated influenza vaccine.

The CDR3: CASSSGPMGYNEQFF. In DNA form, the CDR3 reads TGTGCCAGCAGCTCGGGACCAATGGGGTACAATGAGCAGTTCTTC. This rearrangement joins TRBV7-3 to TRBJ2-1, with D possibly called TRBD1 or TRBD2 (5 bases each). The V and J ends lost 4 bases and 4 bases respectively, with 14 bases between them. Germline loops: CDR1 SGHTA, CDR2 FQGTGA. This CDR3 has 15 amino acids.